This T cell receptor (beta chain) is drawn from a study of T-cell memory formation after mild COVID-19. General observations from the study: In pre-infection memory, a portion of responding clones appeared, which suggested that cross-reactive memory joined. What remained unconfirmed was the SARS-CoV-2 specificity of second-wave clones peaking on day 37.

This clonotype was observed a few times. Antigen: not known. Germline V lookup: CDR1 SGHDT, CDR2 YYEEEE. The CDR3 sequence is 14 residues long. V lost 3 bases, J lost 0 bases, and 8 bases lay in between. A single record per CDR3 protein comes from TCRdb applying MiXCR to the 5' RACE reads. The sample records some 160,000 distinct CDR3 sequences, over 10% being singletons. The sequence was collected from a man aged 18-30 years who had mild COVID-19 (a few samples of this study predate the infection). Cell type and time point are not known. The V and J genes are TRBV5-6 and TRBJ2-3; D possibly uses TRBD1 or TRBD2 (5 bases each). The sample consisted of PBMCs or a T cell subset sorted from them (not recorded which). The CDR3 sequence is CASSWGSSTDTQYF. The DNA for the CDR3 is TGTGCCAGCAGCTGGGGGTCTAGCACAGATACGCAGTATTTT.